The T cell receptor beta chain described here comes from a study of blood T cell repertoires in COVID-19. In the original analysis: Amplified reference gene primers provided the basis for estimating nucleated cell counts. Sequenced by immunoSEQ multiplex PCR; TCRdb stores in-frame clones only, minus some. V and J calls and clone size are copied from that table; D and trimming were computed from the DNA. Of some 400,000 clones listed, just under 90% are singletons. V was pared by 0 bases and J by 4 bases, with 9 bases between. This CDR3 region has 14 residues. In germline, CDR1 is MNHNS, CDR2 SASEGT. This clone was seen many times. Grouping used clinical history reported by participants in a survey and questionnaire. What the recovered Cohort 3 donors had was two negative PCRs, clearance, or symptom resolution.

The rearrangement joins TRBV6-1 to TRBJ1-1; D unclear. The sequenced material came from PBMCs or T cells enriched from blood (not recorded which). The sequence was obtained from a woman in her thirties who had recovered from COVID-19. CDR3 nucleotides: TGTGCCAGCAGTGAAGCTGAGGATCCCACTGAAGCTTTCTTT. Translated: CASSEAEDPTEAFF.